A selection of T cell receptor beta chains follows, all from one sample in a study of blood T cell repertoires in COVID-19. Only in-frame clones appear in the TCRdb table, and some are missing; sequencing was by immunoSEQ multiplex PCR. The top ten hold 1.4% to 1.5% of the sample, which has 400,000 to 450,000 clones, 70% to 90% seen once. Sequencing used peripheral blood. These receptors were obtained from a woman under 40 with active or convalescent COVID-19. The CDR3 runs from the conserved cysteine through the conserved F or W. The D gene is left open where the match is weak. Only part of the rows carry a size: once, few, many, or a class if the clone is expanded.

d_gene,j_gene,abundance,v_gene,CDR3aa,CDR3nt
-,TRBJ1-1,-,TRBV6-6,CASSRGAVGGPGNTEAFF,TGTGCCAGCAGCCGAGGGGCGGTGGGGGGGCCTGGGAACACTGAAGCTTTCTTT
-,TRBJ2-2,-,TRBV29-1,CSVFQGSTGELFF,TGCAGCGTTTTTCAGGGGAGCACCGGGGAGCTGTTTTTT
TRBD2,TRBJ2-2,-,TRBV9,CASSVGSSGGNTGELFF,TGTGCCAGCAGCGTAGGGTCTAGCGGGGGGAACACCGGGGAGCTGTTTTTT
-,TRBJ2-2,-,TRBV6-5,CASSTGTLNTGELFF,TGTGCCAGCAGTACCGGGACTCTGAACACCGGGGAGCTGTTTTTT
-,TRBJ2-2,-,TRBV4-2,CASSSDRGSTGELFF,TGTGCCAGCAGCTCCGATAGAGGCTCCACCGGGGAGCTGTTTTTT
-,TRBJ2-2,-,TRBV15,CATTGSGSRRFTGELFF,TGTGCCACCACCGGATCCGGGTCCCGGCGATTCACCGGGGAGCTGTTTTTT
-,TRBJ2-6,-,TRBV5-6,CASSLRGTGTGANVLTF,TGTGCCAGCAGCTTGAGGGGCACAGGGACTGGGGCCAACGTCCTGACTTTC
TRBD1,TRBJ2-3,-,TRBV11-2,CASSLEGTGGWGDTQYF,TGTGCCAGCAGCTTAGAAGGGACAGGGGGCTGGGGAGATACGCAGTATTTT
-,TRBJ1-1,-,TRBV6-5,CASSLLPRVEAFF,TGTGCCAGCAGTCTACTACCGAGGGTGGAAGCTTTCTTT
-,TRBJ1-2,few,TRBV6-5,CASSISGPYGYTF,TGTGCCAGCAGTATCTCAGGTCCCTATGGCTACACCTTC
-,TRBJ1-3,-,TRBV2,CASSESLGNTIYF,TGTGCCAGCAGTGAAAGCCTCGGAAACACCATATATTTT
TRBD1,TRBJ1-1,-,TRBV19,CASGTGTEAFF,TGTGCCAGCGGGACAGGCACTGAAGCTTTCTTT
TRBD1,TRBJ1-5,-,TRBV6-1,CASSERDRGGQPQHF,TGTGCCAGCAGTGAAAGGGACAGGGGGGGTCAGCCCCAGCATTTT
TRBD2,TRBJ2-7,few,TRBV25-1,CASSLAGNEQYF,TGTGCCAGCTCGCTAGCGGGAAACGAGCAGTACTTC
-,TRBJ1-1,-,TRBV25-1,CASSAGTLNTEAFF,TGTGCCAGCAGTGCCGGGACATTAAACACTGAAGCTTTCTTT
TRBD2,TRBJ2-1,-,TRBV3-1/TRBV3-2,CASSQGGLAGLNEQFF,TGTGCCAGCAGCCAAGGGGGACTAGCGGGATTAAATGAGCAGTTCTTC
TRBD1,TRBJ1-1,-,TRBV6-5,CASIEQGDTEAFF,TGTGCCAGCATCGAACAGGGGGACACTGAAGCTTTCTTT
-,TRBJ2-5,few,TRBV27,CASSKTGEETQYF,TGTGCCAGCAGCAAGACTGGTGAAGAGACCCAGTACTTC
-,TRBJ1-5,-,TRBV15,CATSRQGFFQPQHF,TGTGCCACCAGCAGACAGGGGTTTTTTCAGCCCCAGCATTTT
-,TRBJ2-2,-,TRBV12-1,CASSFGWRNTGELFF,TGTGCCAGCAGCTTTGGTTGGAGGAACACCGGGGAGCTGTTTTTT
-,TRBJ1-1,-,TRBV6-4,CASSQQGVTEAFF,TGTGCCAGCAGTCAACAGGGTGTGACTGAAGCTTTCTTT
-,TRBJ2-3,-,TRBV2,CASSEQGSDTQYF,TGTGCCAGCAGTGAACAGGGGTCAGATACGCAGTATTTT
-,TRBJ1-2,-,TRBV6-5,CASRKGGGGGYTF,TGTGCCAGCAGGAAAGGTGGGGGAGGTGGCTACACCTTC
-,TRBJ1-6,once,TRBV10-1,CASSDRGSPLHF,TGCGCCAGCAGTGACCGAGGTTCACCCCTCCACTTT
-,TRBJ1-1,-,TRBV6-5,CASSYAQGNTEAFF,TGTGCCAGCAGTTACGCACAGGGTAACACTGAAGCTTTCTTT
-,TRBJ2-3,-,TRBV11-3,CASSTYSTDTQYF,TGTGCCAGCAGCACCTATAGCACCGATACGCAGTATTTT
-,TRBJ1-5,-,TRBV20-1,CSATDSYSNQPQHF,TGCAGTGCTACTGACAGTTATAGCAATCAGCCCCAGCATTTT
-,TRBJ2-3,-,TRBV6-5,CASTGFMADTQYF,TGTGCCAGTACAGGGTTCATGGCAGATACGCAGTATTTT
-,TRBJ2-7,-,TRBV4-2,CASSVSLSSYEQYF,TGTGCCAGCAGCGTCTCCTTGAGCTCCTACGAGCAGTACTTC
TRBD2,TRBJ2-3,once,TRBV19,CASSGHPGTRRSDTQYF,TGTGCCAGTAGTGGCCACCCCGGGACTAGGCGGTCAGATACGCAGTATTTT